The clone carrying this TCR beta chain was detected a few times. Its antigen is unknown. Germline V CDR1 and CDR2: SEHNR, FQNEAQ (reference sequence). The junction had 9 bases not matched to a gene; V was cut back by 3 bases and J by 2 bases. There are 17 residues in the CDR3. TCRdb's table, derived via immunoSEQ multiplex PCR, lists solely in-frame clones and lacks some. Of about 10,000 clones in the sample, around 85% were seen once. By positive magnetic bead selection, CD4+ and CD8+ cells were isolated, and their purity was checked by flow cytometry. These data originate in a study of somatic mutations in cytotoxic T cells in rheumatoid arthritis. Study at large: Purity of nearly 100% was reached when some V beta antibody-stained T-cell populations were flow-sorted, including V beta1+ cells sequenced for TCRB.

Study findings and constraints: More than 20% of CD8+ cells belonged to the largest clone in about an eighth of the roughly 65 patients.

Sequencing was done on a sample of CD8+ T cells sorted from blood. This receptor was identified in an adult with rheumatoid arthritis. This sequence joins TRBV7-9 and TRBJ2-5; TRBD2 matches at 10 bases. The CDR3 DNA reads TGTGCCAGCAGCTTCAAGATGACTAGCGGGTCGCAAGAGACCCAGTACTTC. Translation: CASSFKMTSGSQETQYF.